The 13 T cell receptor beta chains given below trace back to one sample, sequenced in a study of T cell responses to AZD1222 COVID-19 vaccine. Measured with immunoSEQ multiplex PCR; TCRdb has only the in-frame clones, and not every one. This table has about 140,000 clones, approximately 91% appearing once. The source material was peripheral blood, sampled on day 0 of AZD1222 vaccination. The receptors originated from an adult in good health.

The chain carries TRBV9 and TRBJ1-5; 10 nucleotides align to TRBD1. The CDR3 covers 17 residues. V shed 0 bases and J 7 bases; nucleotides not matched to a gene: 10. Germline lookup yields CDR1 SGDLS and CDR2 YYNGEE. The CDR3 DNA reads TGTGCCAGCAGCGTAGTCGAAGCGGGGACAGGGGTGCAGCCCCAGCATTTT. It is translated as CASSVVEAGTGVQPQHF.

J is TRBJ1-2 and V is TRBV6-5; no reliable D call. Germline lookup yields CDR1 MNHEY and CDR2 SVGAGI. The V gene lost 6 bases and the J gene lost 8 bases, with 16 bases spanning the gap. The CDR3 spans 13 residues. In nucleotides, the CDR3 is TGTGCCAGCAGACGGACCGAAGGAAGCGGCTACACCTTC. It specifies CASRRTEGSGYTF.

This clone came up once. This chain links TRBV30 with TRBJ2-7, with 9 bases fitting TRBD1. With V trimmed by 4 bases and J by 5 bases, 12 bases remained unmatched. CDR1 is GTSNPN, CDR2 SVGIG, per germline (reference sequence). CDR3 size: 15 residues. The CDR3 protein is CAWIRDRVGVNEQYF. As DNA, the CDR3 is TGTGCCTGGATCCGGGACAGGGTAGGGGTAAACGAGCAGTACTTC.

This clone was observed a few times. CDR3 DNA sequence: TGTGCTAGTGGTTGGGACGGAAGGGGACCCCTCCACTTT. It encodes CASGWDGRGPLHF. The V and J genes are TRBV12-5 and TRBJ1-6; D possibly corresponds to TRBD1 (5 bases). V lost 4 bases to trimming and J lost 12 bases, with 13 bases between them. Germline values: CDR1 LGHNT, CDR2 FRNRAP. The CDR3 spans 13 residues.

The chain uses TRBV19 and TRBJ1-5; possibly TRBD1 for D (6 bases). This CDR3 is 14 amino acids long. CDR1 and CDR2 from the germline V gene are LNHDA and SQIVND (reference sequence). Trimming left V 6 bases short and J 3 bases short, with 12 bases between. CDR3 sequence (DNA): TGTGCCAGTAGGCCACCGGGGGCCAATCAGCCCCAGCATTTT. The encoded protein is CASRPPGANQPQHF.

The chain employs TRBV18 and TRBJ1-2, with TRBD1 identical over 10 bases. V lost 2 bases and J lost 3; bases outside the gene matches: 6. From germline, CDR1 is KGHSH and CDR2 LQKENI. The CDR3 is 16 residues long. CDR3 sequence: CASSPAGTGVYYGYTF. CDR3 coding DNA: TGTGCCAGCTCACCAGCCGGGACAGGGGTATACTATGGCTACACCTTC.

This clone was seen only once. The V gene is TRBV18, the J gene TRBJ2-2; the match to TRBD2 covers 7 bases. Unmatched junction bases numbered 5, after V lost 1 base and J lost 0 bases. The germline V gene encodes CDR1 KGHSH and CDR2 LQKENI. The CDR3 covers 17 residues. For the CDR3, the DNA is TGTGCCAGCTCACCACAACCTAGCGGTCCGAACACCGGGGAGCTGTTTTTT. It translates to CASSPQPSGPNTGELFF.

This clone is a singleton in its sample. The J gene is TRBJ1-5, the V gene TRBV15; TRBD1 aligns across 7 bases. The germline CDR1 and CDR2 sequences are LNHNV and YYDKDF (reference sequence). This CDR3 region has 18 residues. The ends lost 5 bases at V and 1 base at J; junction bases unmatched: 14. CDR3 bases: TGTGCCACCAGCCGCCTCGCATCCCCAGGGGGGAGCAATCAGCCCCAGCATTTT. This encodes CATSRLASPGGSNQPQHF.

The chain recombines TRBV27 with TRBJ2-7, with 7 bases identical to TRBD1. The germline V gene has CDR1 MNHEY and CDR2 SMNVEV (reference sequence). Trimming took 3 bases from V and 3 from J; bases not matched to a gene: 2. The CDR3 is 13 residues long. CDR3 in amino acids: CASSFNRGYEQYF. The CDR3 DNA is TGTGCCAGCAGTTTCAACAGGGGCTACGAGCAGTACTTC.

The CDR3, as DNA: TGCAGCGTGCGTGGGGGATCATCTGGAAACACCATATATTTT. It is translated as CSVRGGSSGNTIYF. The rearrangement uses TRBV29-1 and TRBJ1-3; perhaps TRBD1 as D (5 bases). The V gene's germline CDR1 is SQVTM and CDR2 ANQGSEA. CDR3 length: 14 residues. The germline V and J ends were trimmed by 6 bases and 1 base, with 13 bases remaining between them.

The gene calls are TRBV18 and TRBJ2-1; D may be TRBD1 (6 bases). Germline CDR1 and CDR2: KGHSH and LQKENI. The CDR3 length is 14 residues. The germline V and J ends were trimmed by 1 base and 2 bases, with 6 bases remaining between them. The DNA of the CDR3 is TGTGCCAGCTCACCACAGGGGGCCTACAATGAGCAGTTCTTC. Translation: CASSPQGAYNEQFF. Full variable domain (remainder filled in from reference TRBV18 and TRBJ2-1): NAGVMQNPRHLVRRRGQEARLRCSPMKGHSHVYWYRQLPEEGLKFMVYLQKENIIDESGMPKERFSAEFPKEGPSILRIQQVVRGDSAAYFCASSPQGAYNEQFFGPGTRLTVL.

The chain combines TRBV27 with TRBJ2-1; 8 bases align to TRBD1. CDR1 is MNHEY and CDR2 is SMNVEV in the germline V gene (reference sequence). CDR3 length: 16 residues. The V segment lost 1 base and the J segment 5 bases; nucleotides outside the gene matches: 7. The CDR3 spells CASSLWRRGLHNEQFF. The CDR3 DNA sequence: TGTGCCAGCAGTTTATGGCGCAGGGGGCTCCACAATGAGCAGTTCTTC.

This clone was seen only once. The rearrangement joins TRBV15 to TRBJ1-2; D is perhaps TRBD1 (6 bases). This CDR3 is built from 15 residues. Germline V gene sequence: CDR1 LNHNV, CDR2 YYDKDF (reference sequence). V lost 1 base and J 2 bases, leaving 11 bases between the germline ends. In nucleotides, the CDR3 is TGTGCCACCAGCAGAGTTCGGGGGGCGAACTATGGCTACACCTTC. This codes for CATSRVRGANYGYTF.